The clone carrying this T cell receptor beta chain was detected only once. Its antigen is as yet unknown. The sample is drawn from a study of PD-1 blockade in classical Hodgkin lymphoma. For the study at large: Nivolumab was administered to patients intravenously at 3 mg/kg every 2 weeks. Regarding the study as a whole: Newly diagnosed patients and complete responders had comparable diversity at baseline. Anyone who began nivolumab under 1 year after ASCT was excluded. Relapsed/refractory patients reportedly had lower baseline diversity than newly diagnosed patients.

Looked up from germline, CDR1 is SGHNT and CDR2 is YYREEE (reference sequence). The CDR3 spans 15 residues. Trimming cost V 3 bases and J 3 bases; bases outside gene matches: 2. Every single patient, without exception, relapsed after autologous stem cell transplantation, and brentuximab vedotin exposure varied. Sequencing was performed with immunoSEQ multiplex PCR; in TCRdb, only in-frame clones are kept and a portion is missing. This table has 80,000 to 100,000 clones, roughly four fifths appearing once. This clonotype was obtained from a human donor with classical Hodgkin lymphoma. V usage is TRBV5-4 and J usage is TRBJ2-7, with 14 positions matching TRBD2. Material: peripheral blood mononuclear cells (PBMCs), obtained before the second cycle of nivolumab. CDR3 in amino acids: CASSYGTSGSYEQYF. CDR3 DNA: TGTGCCAGCAGCTACGGGACTAGCGGGAGCTACGAGCAGTACTTC.